These 2 T cell receptor beta chains came from one sample sequenced in a study of neoadjuvant anti-PD-1 for oral cavity cancer. Method: immunoSEQ multiplex PCR; TCRdb's copy keeps in-frame clones and lacks some. The table includes more than 13,000 clones, over 70% detected once. Described time point: after neoadjuvant nivolumab, at surgical resection. The sample was PBMCs, taken after nivolumab (anti-PD-1) treatment. These receptors all stem from a person aged 40 to 85 with oral cavity squamous cell carcinoma.

This sequence joins TRBV5-1 and TRBJ2-7; D is possibly TRBD1 (5 bases). With 4 bases removed from V and 6 bases from J, the gap between germline ends came to 11 bases. CDR3 length equals 12 residues. The germline CDR1 and CDR2 sequences are SGHRS and YFSETQ. As DNA, the CDR3 is TGCGCCAGCAGCGCCTCAGGGTTCGAGCAGTACTTC. It yields the protein CASSASGFEQYF.

The chain is built from TRBV28 and TRBJ1-5; D may be TRBD1 (5 bases). The CDR3 sequence is 15 residues long. The V end was cut by 6 bases, the J end by 4 bases, with 16 bases between. The germline V gene encodes CDR1 MDHEN and CDR2 SYDVKM. In nucleotides, the CDR3 is TGTGCCAGCAGATCCTCTGGAGGGGATAATCAGCCCCAGCATTTT. Translating gives CASRSSGGDNQPQHF.